A selection of T cell receptor beta chains follows, all from one sample in a study of early T cells in non-severe SARS-CoV-2 infection. TCRdb analysed the 5' RACE reads with MiXCR anew, one entry per CDR3 protein. The sample comprises 60,000 or so distinct CDR3 sequences, approximately 13% of which are singletons, and around 4.5% rests with the top ten. Sequences were obtained from whole blood. Source of these receptors: an adult who was a healthcare worker with PCR-confirmed SARS-CoV-2 infection or an uninfected control (not recorded which). Both conserved end residues are part of each CDR3. D genes are given only for firm matches. Clone size appears in some rows only: once, few, many, or a class for an expanded clone.

j_gene | v_gene | abundance | d_gene | CDR3aa | CDR3nt
TRBJ2-7 | TRBV11-2 | . | . | CASSLGGTSSYEQYF | TGTGCCAGCAGCTTAGGCGGGACGAGCTCCTACGAGCAGTACTTC
TRBJ2-1 | TRBV29-1 | many | . | CSVVNGGVYQFF | TGCAGCGTGGTTAATGGGGGAGTGTATCAGTTCTTC
TRBJ1-2 | TRBV28 | . | . | CASTTGHYGYTF | TGTGCCAGCACTACGGGCCACTATGGCTACACCTTC
TRBJ2-7 | TRBV7-8 | many | . | CASSETDLTYEQYF | TGTGCCAGCAGTGAGACGGATCTCACCTACGAGCAGTACTTC
TRBJ1-1 | TRBV11-2 | many | . | CASNNREILMNTEAFF | TGTGCCAGCAACAACAGGGAGATACTAATGAACACTGAAGCTTTCTTT
TRBJ2-2 | TRBV5-1 | . | . | CASSLAGLTGELFF | TGCGCCAGCAGCTTGGCTGGGTTAACCGGGGAGCTGTTTTTT
TRBJ2-3 | TRBV6-2/TRBV6-3 | few | TRBD2 | CASSYGLWTGGGARADTQYF | TGTGCCAGCAGTTACGGCTTATGGACCGGCGGGGGGGCCCGGGCAGATACGCAGTATTTT
TRBJ2-7 | TRBV6-5 | . | TRBD1 | CASKIGQGIFEQYF | TGTGCCAGCAAGATCGGACAGGGGATTTTCGAGCAGTACTTC
TRBJ2-5 | TRBV7-2 | few | . | CASSLVASEQETQYF | TGTGCCAGCAGCTTAGTGGCTAGCGAGCAAGAGACCCAGTACTTC
TRBJ2-2 | TRBV29-1 | many | . | CSVGTQKVAGELFF | TGCAGCGTTGGGACACAGAAGGTGGCCGGGGAGCTGTTTTTT
TRBJ1-5 | TRBV24-1 | many | . | CATSDLGGNQPQHF | TGTGCCACCAGTGATTTAGGGGGCAATCAGCCCCAGCATTTT
TRBJ2-7 | TRBV29-1 | . | . | CSVKSYEQYF | TGCAGCGTTAAATCCTACGAGCAGTACTTC
TRBJ2-1 | TRBV3-1 | many | TRBD1 | CASSQGQGSADEQFF | TGTGCCAGCAGCCAAGGACAGGGTTCGGCCGATGAGCAGTTCTTC
TRBJ2-2 | TRBV7-3 | few | TRBD1 | CASSLTGGPGELFF | TGTGCCAGCAGCTTAACAGGGGGCCCCGGGGAGCTGTTTTTT
TRBJ1-6 | TRBV18 | few | TRBD1 | CVSSPGQGAYSPLHF | TGTGTCAGCTCACCTGGACAGGGGGCATATTCACCCCTCCACTTT
TRBJ1-5 | TRBV5-8 | . | TRBD1 | CASSLRGQGSQPQHF | TGTGCCAGCAGCTTGAGGGGACAGGGTAGTCAGCCCCAGCATTTT
TRBJ2-7 | TRBV13 | few | . | CASSLWLSSGEQYF | TGTGCCAGCAGCTTATGGCTGTCGTCGGGCGAGCAGTACTTC
TRBJ1-2 | TRBV10-3 | many | TRBD1 | CAIKTGGLGNYGYTF | TGTGCCATCAAGACAGGGGGACTCGGGAACTATGGCTACACCTTC
TRBJ2-5 | TRBV10-2 | . | TRBD1 | CASRVTGGSGTQYF | TGCGCCAGCAGAGTAACAGGGGGCTCGGGGACCCAGTACTTC
TRBJ2-6 | TRBV6-6 | few | . | CASSYDSGANVLTF | TGTGCCAGCAGTTACGACTCTGGGGCCAACGTCCTGACTTTC
TRBJ2-5 | TRBV5-6 | many | TRBD2 | CASSLESSSGQETQYF | TGTGCCAGCAGCCTCGAATCTTCTAGCGGCCAAGAGACCCAGTACTTC
TRBJ2-5 | TRBV11-2 | many | TRBD2 | CASSWGTMETQYF | TGTGCCAGCAGCTGGGGGACTATGGAGACCCAGTACTTC
TRBJ2-1 | TRBV18 | few | . | CVSSPGGAYNEQFF | TGTGTCAGCTCACCCGGGGGAGCCTACAATGAGCAGTTCTTC
TRBJ2-1 | TRBV28 | many | TRBD2 | CASRPGTSLASYNEQFF | TGTGCCAGCAGGCCCGGGACTAGCCTCGCGTCCTACAATGAGCAGTTCTTC
TRBJ2-3 | TRBV12-3/TRBV12-4 | many | . | CASSPRVGSTDTQYF | TGTGCCAGCAGTCCAAGGGTCGGTAGCACAGATACGCAGTATTTT
TRBJ2-2 | TRBV25-1 | . | . | CASRPTTGGDTGELFF | TGTGCCAGCAGACCGACTACAGGGGGGGACACCGGGGAGCTGTTTTTT
TRBJ2-1 | TRBV12-3/TRBV12-4 | few | TRBD2 | CASSPPGGRGNEQFF | TGTGCCAGCAGCCCCCCGGGCGGGAGGGGCAATGAGCAGTTCTTC
TRBJ2-7 | TRBV7-9 | many | . | CASSLTGPEDEQYF | TGTGCCAGCAGCCTAACGGGCCCCGAGGACGAGCAGTACTTC
TRBJ2-1 | TRBV7-6 | many | TRBD1 | CASNGRGLLNEQFF | TGTGCCAGCAACGGCAGGGGGCTATTGAATGAGCAGTTCTTC
TRBJ2-3 | TRBV20-1 | . | . | CSARGQGGTKDTQYF | TGCAGTGCTAGAGGTCAGGGGGGTACGAAAGATACGCAGTATTTT
TRBJ1-6 | TRBV11-2 | few | . | CASSLGFVGYNSPLHF | TGTGCCAGCAGCTTGGGGTTTGTAGGGTATAATTCACCCCTCCACTTT
TRBJ2-7 | TRBV24-1 | few | . | CATSDSGGQAYEQYF | TGTGCCACCAGTGATTCTGGGGGTCAGGCCTACGAGCAGTACTTC
TRBJ2-6 | TRBV6-6 | few | . | CASTAGANVLTF | TGTGCCAGCACGGCTGGGGCCAACGTCCTGACTTTC
TRBJ1-6 | TRBV20-1 | few | . | CSARNRASSYNSPLHF | TGCAGTGCCAGAAACAGGGCCAGCTCCTATAATTCACCCCTCCACTTT
TRBJ2-7 | TRBV3-1 | . | . | CASSQAGSLNEQYF | TGTGCCAGCAGCCAAGCCGGGAGTCTAAACGAGCAGTACTTC
TRBJ2-2 | TRBV11-3 | many | . | CASSLGPGELFF | TGTGCCAGCAGCTTAGGACCCGGGGAGCTGTTTTTT
TRBJ2-7 | TRBV12-3/TRBV12-4 | many | TRBD1 | CASKPGQGSSYEQYF | TGTGCCAGCAAACCGGGACAGGGGAGCTCCTACGAGCAGTACTTC
TRBJ2-1 | TRBV7-6 | many | . | CASSPSDSYNEQFF | TGTGCCAGCAGCCCATCAGATTCCTACAATGAGCAGTTCTTC
TRBJ1-1 | TRBV11-2 | few | . | CASSLVWDTEAFF | TGTGCCAGCAGCTTAGTATGGGACACTGAAGCTTTCTTT
TRBJ1-4 | TRBV2 | few | . | CASSEPREKLFF | TGTGCCAGCAGTGAGCCACGGGAAAAACTGTTTTTT
TRBJ1-1 | TRBV7-6 | . | . | CASSWEVNTEAFF | TGTGCCAGCAGCTGGGAGGTGAACACTGAAGCTTTCTTT
TRBJ2-1 | TRBV29-1 | few | . | CSAPGVSSYNEQFF | TGCAGCGCCCCGGGGGTGAGCTCCTACAATGAGCAGTTCTTC
TRBJ2-3 | TRBV30 | many | . | CAGRDSNTQYF | TGTGCCGGGCGGGACTCAAATACGCAGTATTTT
TRBJ1-2 | TRBV28 | few | . | CASSAAILNGYTF | TGTGCCAGCAGTGCGGCCATCCTCAATGGCTACACCTTC
TRBJ1-3 | TRBV5-1 | many | . | CASSSGNPGNTIYF | TGCGCCAGCAGCTCAGGGAACCCTGGAAACACCATATATTTT
TRBJ2-2 | TRBV20-1 | few | . | CSPLPGELFF | TGCAGTCCACTCCCCGGGGAGCTGTTTTTT
TRBJ2-4 | TRBV28 | . | . | CASSTPAKNIQYF | TGTGCCAGCAGTACACCAGCCAAAAACATTCAGTACTTC
TRBJ2-2 | TRBV4-2 | . | . | CASSQDPTNTGELFF | TGTGCCAGCAGCCAAGACCCCACGAACACCGGGGAGCTGTTTTTT
TRBJ2-5 | TRBV7-9 | many | TRBD2 | CASSSGLAGPEETQYF | TGTGCCAGCAGCTCGGGACTAGCGGGGCCGGAAGAGACCCAGTACTTC
TRBJ2-2 | TRBV18 | . | TRBD2 | CASSPLLAGTLNTGELFF | TGTGCCAGCTCACCATTACTAGCGGGGACCCTCAACACCGGGGAGCTGTTTTTT
TRBJ1-1 | TRBV2 | many | . | CASSGERGLGSEAFF | TGTGCCAGCAGTGGTGAACGGGGCCTAGGCTCTGAAGCTTTCTTT
TRBJ1-1 | TRBV18 | . | . | CASSTDTTEAFF | TGTGCCAGCTCAACGGACACCACTGAAGCTTTCTTT
TRBJ2-5 | TRBV20-1 | . | . | CSARRTAQETQYF | TGCAGTGCTAGACGGACGGCTCAAGAGACCCAGTACTTC
TRBJ1-5 | TRBV27 | many | . | CASSLRGLDRNQPQHF | TGTGCCAGCAGTTTAAGAGGGCTAGATAGGAATCAGCCCCAGCATTTT
TRBJ1-4 | TRBV5-1 | many | TRBD1 | CASSLNSGQGNEKLFF | TGCGCCAGCAGCTTAAATTCGGGACAGGGGAATGAAAAACTGTTTTTT
TRBJ2-5 | TRBV29-1 | many | TRBD1 | CSGGDRVGETQYF | TGCAGCGGGGGTGACAGGGTCGGAGAGACCCAGTACTTC
TRBJ2-3 | TRBV18 | many | . | CASSPLEQAHTDTQYF | TGTGCCAGCTCACCACTGGAACAGGCCCACACAGATACGCAGTATTTT
TRBJ2-4 | TRBV5-6 | few | TRBD1 | CASSSGQGTLGDIQYF | TGTGCCAGCAGCTCAGGACAGGGAACGCTTGGGGACATTCAGTACTTC
TRBJ2-1 | TRBV18 | few | . | CASSPPSSGADNEQFF | TGTGCCAGCTCACCACCGTCGTCTGGGGCAGACAATGAGCAGTTCTTC
TRBJ1-3 | TRBV11-2 | many | . | CASSTTRFSGNTIYF | TGTGCCAGCAGCACGACACGCTTCTCTGGAAACACCATATATTTT